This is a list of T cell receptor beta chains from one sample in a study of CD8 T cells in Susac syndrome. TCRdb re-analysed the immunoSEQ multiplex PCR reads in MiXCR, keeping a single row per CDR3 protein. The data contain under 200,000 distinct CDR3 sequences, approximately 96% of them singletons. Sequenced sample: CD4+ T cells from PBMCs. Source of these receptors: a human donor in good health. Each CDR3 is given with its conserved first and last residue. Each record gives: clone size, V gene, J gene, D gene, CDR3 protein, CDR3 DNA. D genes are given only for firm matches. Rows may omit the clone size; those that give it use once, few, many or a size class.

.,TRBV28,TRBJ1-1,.,CASSGQNTEAFF,TGTGCCAGTTCAGGGCAGAACACTGAAGCTTTCTTT
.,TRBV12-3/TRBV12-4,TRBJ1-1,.,CASSNGVLGTEAFF,TGTGCCAGCAGTAACGGGGTCCTAGGAACTGAAGCTTTCTTT
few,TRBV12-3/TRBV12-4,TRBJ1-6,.,CASSFGQYNSPLHF,TGTGCCAGCAGTTTCGGCCAGTATAATTCACCCCTCCACTTT
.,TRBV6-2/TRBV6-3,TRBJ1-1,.,CASSYSPLNTEAFF,TGTGCCAGCAGTTACTCCCCATTGAACACTGAAGCTTTCTTT
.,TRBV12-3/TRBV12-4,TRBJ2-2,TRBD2,CASSPSAGPGELFF,TGTGCCAGCAGTCCGTCAGCGGGGCCCGGGGAGCTGTTTTTT
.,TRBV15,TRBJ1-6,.,CATSREGVTAPLHF,TGTGCCACCAGCAGAGAGGGGGTTACGGCACCCCTCCACTTT
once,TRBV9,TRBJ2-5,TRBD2,CASSSTPGAGGPQTQYF,TGTGCCAGCAGCTCGACCCCGGGGGCGGGGGGGCCCCAGACCCAGTACTTC
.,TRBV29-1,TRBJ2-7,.,CSVSRDNYEQYF,TGCAGCGTCTCACGGGACAACTACGAGCAGTACTTC
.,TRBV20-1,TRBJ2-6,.,CSASAGSGANVLTF,TGCAGTGCTAGTGCGGGGTCTGGGGCCAACGTCCTGACTTTC
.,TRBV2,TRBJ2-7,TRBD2,CATRGEHEQYF,TGTGCCACACGGGGGGAGCACGAGCAGTACTTC
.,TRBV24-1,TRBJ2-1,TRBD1,CATSGKGTGGYNEQFF,TGTGCCACCAGTGGAAAAGGGACAGGGGGTTACAATGAGCAGTTCTTC
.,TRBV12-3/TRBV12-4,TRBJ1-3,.,CASSGQGNTIYF,TGTGCCAGCAGTGGACAGGGAAACACCATATATTTT
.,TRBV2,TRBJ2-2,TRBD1,CASQFQGAGGELFF,TGTGCCAGTCAGTTTCAGGGGGCAGGCGGGGAGCTGTTTTTT
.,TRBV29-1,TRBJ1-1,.,CSVEKGRVNTEAFF,TGCAGCGTTGAAAAGGGCAGGGTGAACACTGAAGCTTTCTTT
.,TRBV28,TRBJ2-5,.,CASSSERGSQETQYF,TGTGCCAGCAGTTCAGAAAGGGGCTCTCAAGAGACCCAGTACTTC
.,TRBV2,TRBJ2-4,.,CASSAGHIAKNIQYF,TGTGCCAGCAGTGCAGGACATATAGCCAAAAACATTCAGTACTTC
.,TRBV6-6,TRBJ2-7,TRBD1,CASIRQQGYSEQYF,TGTGCCAGCATCCGACAACAGGGGTATAGCGAGCAGTACTTC
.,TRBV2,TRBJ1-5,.,CASSLDSRNQPQHF,TGTGCCAGCAGCCTTGACAGTCGCAATCAGCCCCAGCATTTT
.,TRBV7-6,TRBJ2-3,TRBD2,CASSLALLAGNTDTQYF,TGTGCCAGCAGCTTAGCCCTACTAGCGGGGAACACAGATACGCAGTATTTT
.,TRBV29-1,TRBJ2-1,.,CSVLRAGYEQFF,TGCAGCGTATTACGGGCTGGGTATGAGCAGTTCTTC
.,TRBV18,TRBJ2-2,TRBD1,CASSPGQGRAGELFF,TGTGCCAGCTCACCTGGACAGGGACGGGCCGGGGAGCTGTTTTTT
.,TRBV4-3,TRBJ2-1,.,CASSQDQGSYNEQFF,TGCGCCAGCAGCCAAGATCAAGGCTCCTACAATGAGCAGTTCTTC
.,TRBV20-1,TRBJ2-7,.,CSARDLGRPQYF,TGCAGTGCTAGAGATCTGGGGCGTCCACAGTACTTC
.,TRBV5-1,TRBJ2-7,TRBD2,CASSLVSGGRYEQYF,TGCGCCAGCAGCTTGGTTAGCGGGGGCCGGTACGAGCAGTACTTC
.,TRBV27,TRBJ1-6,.,CASSLEGRDSPLHF,TGTGCCAGCAGTTTGGAGGGGAGGGATTCACCCCTCCACTTT
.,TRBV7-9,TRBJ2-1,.,CASSLVFRGPSSYNEQFF,TGTGCCAGCAGCTTAGTGTTTAGGGGTCCGAGCTCCTACAATGAGCAGTTCTTC
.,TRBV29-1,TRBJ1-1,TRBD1,CSVKLGQGNTEAFF,TGCAGCGTTAAACTTGGACAGGGCAACACTGAAGCTTTCTTT
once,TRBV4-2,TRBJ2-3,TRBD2,CASSQSGWRGSTDTQYF,TGTGCCAGCAGCCAATCAGGGTGGCGGGGGAGCACAGATACGCAGTATTTT
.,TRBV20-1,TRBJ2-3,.,CSARGGPTTDTQYF,TGCAGTGCTAGAGGGGGTCCAACAACAGATACGCAGTATTTT
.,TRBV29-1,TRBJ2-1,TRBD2,CSVGFAGGYNEQFF,TGCAGCGTTGGCTTTGCGGGGGGGTACAATGAGCAGTTCTTC
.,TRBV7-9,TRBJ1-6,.,CASSLEENSPLHF,TGTGCCAGCAGCTTAGAGGAGAATTCACCCCTCCACTTT
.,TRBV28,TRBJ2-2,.,CASRPLATGELFF,TGTGCCAGCAGACCCTTGGCCACCGGGGAGCTGTTTTTT
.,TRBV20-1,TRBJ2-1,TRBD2,CSARPPGLAENEQFF,TGCAGTGCTAGACCTCCGGGACTAGCGGAAAATGAGCAGTTCTTC
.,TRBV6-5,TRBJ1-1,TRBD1,CASRSQGASTEAFF,TGTGCCAGCAGGTCTCAGGGGGCCAGCACTGAAGCTTTCTTT
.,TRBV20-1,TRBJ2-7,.,CSASSAGDPSYEQYF,TGCAGTGCTAGTTCAGCAGGCGATCCCTCCTACGAGCAGTACTTC
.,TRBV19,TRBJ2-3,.,CASSFGQPRTDTQYF,TGTGCCAGTAGCTTCGGACAACCACGCACAGATACGCAGTATTTT
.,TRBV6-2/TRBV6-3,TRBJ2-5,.,CASTHRIGGETQYF,TGTGCCAGCACCCACCGGATCGGGGGAGAGACCCAGTACTTC
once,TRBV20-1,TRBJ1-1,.,CSARDPRTGDTEAFF,TGCAGTGCTAGAGATCCCCGGACGGGGGACACTGAAGCTTTCTTT
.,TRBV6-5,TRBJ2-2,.,CASTNPNTGELFF,TGTGCCAGCACAAACCCTAACACCGGGGAGCTGTTTTTT
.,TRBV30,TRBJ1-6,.,CALDRRNSPLHF,TGTGCCTTGGACAGACGTAATTCACCCCTCCACTTT
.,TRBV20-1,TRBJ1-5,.,CSTTTGRGIDQPQHF,TGCAGTACTACCACCGGGAGAGGAATTGATCAGCCCCAGCATTTT
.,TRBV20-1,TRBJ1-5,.,CSARDSSYQPQHF,TGCAGTGCTAGAGATTCAAGCTATCAGCCCCAGCATTTT
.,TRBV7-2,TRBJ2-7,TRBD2,CASSTGLLYYEQYF,TGTGCCAGCAGCACGGGACTACTATACTACGAGCAGTACTTC
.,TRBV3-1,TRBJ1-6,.,CASRYGGNPLHF,TGTGCCAGCAGGTACGGGGGGAACCCCCTCCACTTT
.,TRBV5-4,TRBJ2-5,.,CASSLGTPETQYF,TGTGCCAGCAGCTTGGGGACCCCAGAGACCCAGTACTTC
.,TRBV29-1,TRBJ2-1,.,CSVGIQINEQFF,TGCAGCGTTGGTATACAGATCAATGAGCAGTTCTTC
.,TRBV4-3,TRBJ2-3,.,CASSHQQRLRDTQYF,TGCGCCAGCAGCCATCAGCAGCGGCTCCGGGATACGCAGTATTTT
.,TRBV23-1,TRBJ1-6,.,CASSPPGDYGPPLHF,TGCGCCAGCAGTCCGCCAGGGGACTACGGCCCACCCCTCCACTTT
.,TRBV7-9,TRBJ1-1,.,CASSEKGTEAFF,TGTGCCAGCAGCGAAAAGGGGACTGAAGCTTTCTTT
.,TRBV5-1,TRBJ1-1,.,CASSDQTGTEAFF,TGCGCCAGCAGCGATCAAACTGGTACTGAAGCTTTCTTT
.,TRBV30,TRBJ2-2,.,CARGLTNTGELFF,TGTGCCCGCGGACTTACGAACACCGGGGAGCTGTTTTTT